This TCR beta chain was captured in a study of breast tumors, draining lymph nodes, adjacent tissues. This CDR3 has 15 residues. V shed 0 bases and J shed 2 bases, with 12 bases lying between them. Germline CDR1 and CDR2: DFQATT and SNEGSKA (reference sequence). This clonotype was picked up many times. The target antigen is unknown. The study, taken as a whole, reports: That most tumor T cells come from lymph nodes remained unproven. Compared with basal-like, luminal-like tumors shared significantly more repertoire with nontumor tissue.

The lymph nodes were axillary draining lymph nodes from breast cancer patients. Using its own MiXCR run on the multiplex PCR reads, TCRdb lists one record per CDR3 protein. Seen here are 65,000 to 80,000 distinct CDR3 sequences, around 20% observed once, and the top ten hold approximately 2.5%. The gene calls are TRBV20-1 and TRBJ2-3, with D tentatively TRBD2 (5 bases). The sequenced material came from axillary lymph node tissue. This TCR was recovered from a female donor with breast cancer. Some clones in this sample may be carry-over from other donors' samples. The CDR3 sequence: CSARERASNTDTQYF. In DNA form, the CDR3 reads TGCAGTGCTAGAGAGAGGGCGTCTAACACAGATACGCAGTATTTT.